This entry is about one T cell receptor beta chain. The antigen is unknown. This record comes from a study of cytomegalovirus exposure and HLA in healthy donors. Across the whole study: Sequencing of 180 million or so T cells in an earlier analysis found under 120 million unique TCR beta sequences. Regarding the study as a whole: The only immune exposure information that was available was CMV serostatus. In a later analysis, common viral pathogens appeared linked to several of the most significant clusters.

Use of 60 Vbeta and 13 Jbeta primers characterized the PCR. The repertoire was sequenced with immunoSEQ multiplex PCR; TCRdb's copy has only in-frame clones and lacks some. The table shows under 300,000 clones, with about four fifths occurring only once. CDR1 is MNHNY, CDR2 SVGAGI, per germline (reference sequence). The CDR3 is made up of 13 amino acids. Losses at the gene ends were 10 bases for V and 4 bases for J; bases not matched to a gene: 9. Sequenced sample: PBMCs. The sequence came from a woman aged 40 to 50 in good health and CMV-seropositive. The chain is built from TRBV6-6 and TRBJ2-7, with 8 nucleotides matching TRBD1. DNA of the CDR3: TGTGCCACCTCAGGGGGCGACAGGTACGAGCAGTACTTC. This sequence encodes CATSGGDRYEQYF.